One and the same sample provided the 19 T cell receptor beta chains below, sequenced in a study of PD-1 blockade in classical Hodgkin lymphoma. The table came from immunoSEQ multiplex PCR; TCRdb's copy has only in-frame clones and leaves some out. The top ten hold approximately 3% of the sample, which has roughly 42,000 clones, approximately 70% seen once. Every patient was affected by relapse after autologous stem cell transplantation, while exposure to brentuximab vedotin was not uniform. The input for sequencing was peripheral blood mononuclear cells (PBMCs), taken at baseline. The receptors here all came from a human donor with classical Hodgkin lymphoma.

This clone was seen only a few times. This sequence joins TRBV7-3 and TRBJ1-1; D not certain. The germline V gene has CDR1 SGHTA and CDR2 FQGTGA. The CDR3 sequence is 13 residues long. The V and J ends lost 5 bases and 1 base respectively, with 8 bases between them. This CDR3 reads CASSPHGNTEAFF. In DNA, the CDR3 is TGTGCCAGCAGCCCCCATGGGAACACTGAAGCTTTCTTT.

This clone was detected once. The V and J genes are TRBV6-6 and TRBJ1-5, with D unresolved. The ends were cut back, 10 bases at V and 9 bases at J, with 10 bases in the middle. This CDR3 is built from 10 residues. Germline V CDR1 and CDR2: MNHNY, SVGAGI (reference sequence). CDR3: CAIGEPPQHF. CDR3 DNA sequence: TGTGCCATCGGGGAGCCGCCCCAGCATTTT.

This clone is medium-sized in the sample. The gene calls are TRBV29-1 and TRBJ1-1, with a tentative D call TRBD1 (6 bases). Trimming removed 7 bases from V and 5 bases from J, with 14 bases in between. The germline V gene has CDR1 SQVTM and CDR2 ANQGSEA. CDR3 length equals 12 residues. CDR3: CSATLGGTEAFF. CDR3 bases: TGCAGCGCGACTTTAGGGGGGACTGAAGCTTTCTTT.

Note on this clone: The sample contains more than one DNA sequence encoding this CDR3. V gene TRBV6-5 combines with J gene TRBJ2-7; 8 nucleotides line up with TRBD2. CDR3 length equals 14 residues. The germline V gene has CDR1 MNHEY and CDR2 SVGAGI. Unmatched junction bases numbered 11, after V lost 6 bases and J lost 7 bases. The CDR3 protein is CASRRETGGYEQYF. In nucleotides, the CDR3 is TGTGCCAGCAGGCGTGAGACGGGGGGGTATGAGCAGTACTTC.

CDR3 protein: CASSRGQGGLFF. In DNA form, the CDR3 reads TGTGCCAGCAGCCGAGGACAGGGTGGGCTGTTTTTT. The chain links TRBV14 to TRBJ1-4; TRBD1 matches at 8 bases. The CDR3 is made up of 12 amino acids. The germline V gene encodes CDR1 SGHDN and CDR2 FVKESK. With 4 bases clipped from V and 14 bases from J, the junction kept 6 bases outside the gene matches.

The chain uses TRBV7-9 and TRBJ1-2; TRBD1 aligns across 7 bases. Trimming removed 6 bases from V and 5 bases from J; junction bases left unmatched: 12. Germline values: CDR1 SEHNR, CDR2 FQNEAQ (reference sequence). The CDR3 has 15 residues. The DNA of the CDR3 is TGTGCCAGCAGTCCCGCCGGGACAGCCATATATGGCTACACCTTC. Translated: CASSPAGTAIYGYTF.

This rearrangement joins TRBV28 to TRBJ1-1; TRBD1 aligns across 8 bases. With V trimmed by 1 base and J by 7 bases, 8 bases remained unmatched. CDR1 and CDR2 (germline): MDHEN, SYDVKM. This CDR3 spans 15 amino acids. The CDR3 loop is CASSLLSGGGGEAFF. For the CDR3, the DNA is TGTGCCAGCAGTTTATTGTCAGGGGGCGGTGGTGAAGCTTTCTTT.

This clone has just one count. The gene calls are TRBV18 and TRBJ1-2; tentatively, D is TRBD1 (5 bases). The V end lost 3 bases, the J end lost 7 bases, and 21 bases lay between the germline ends. Germline loops: CDR1 KGHSH, CDR2 LQKENI. The CDR3 consists of 16 residues. The CDR3 loop reads CASSPTTEGRGGGYTF. CDR3 in DNA: TGTGCCAGCTCACCGACGACAGAGGGGAGAGGAGGTGGCTACACCTTC.

The CDR3 sequence is CAISEWEDEAFF. DNA of the CDR3: TGTGCCATCAGTGAATGGGAGGATGAAGCTTTCTTT. This chain uses TRBV10-3 with TRBJ1-1, with no clear D. The CDR3 is 12 amino acids. CDR1 and CDR2 (germline): ENHRY, SYGVKD. V was cut by 3 bases and J by 7 bases, with 9 bases left in between.

The chain employs TRBV9 and TRBJ2-2, with 7 positions matching TRBD1. The germline V gene has CDR1 SGDLS and CDR2 YYNGEE. This CDR3 spans 15 amino acids. J was trimmed by 4 bases and V by 3 bases; bases with no gene match: 6. For the CDR3, the DNA is TGTGCCAGCAGCGCCCGACAGGGACCCACCGGGGAGCTGTTTTTT. The encoded protein is CASSARQGPTGELFF.

V gene TRBV19 combines with J gene TRBJ1-1; D call uncertain. The CDR3 is 13 amino acids. Germline-derived CDR1 and CDR2 are LNHDA and SQIVND (reference sequence). V was pared by 3 bases and J by 1 base, with 6 bases between. The CDR3 loop is CASSMSPNTEAFF. CDR3 bases: TGTGCCAGTAGTATGAGTCCGAACACTGAAGCTTTCTTT.

V gene TRBV6-1 combines with J gene TRBJ2-1; D unclear. Trimming took off 0 bases at V and 3 bases at J, with 12 bases between the two ends. CDR3 size: 16 residues. In germline, CDR1 is MNHNS, CDR2 SASEGT. Written as DNA, the CDR3 is TGTGCCAGCAGTGAAGCAGAACAGAACCTCTACAATGAGCAGTTCTTC. It translates to CASSEAEQNLYNEQFF.

J is TRBJ1-2 and V is TRBV27; TRBD1 matches 8 bases. This CDR3 is built from 16 residues. The V and J ends lost 4 bases and 3 bases, in that order; junction bases with no gene match: 10. Germline V lookup: CDR1 MNHEY, CDR2 SMNVEV (reference sequence). The DNA for the CDR3 is TGTGCCAGCAGTTCCTTGGACAGGGATCGAGACTATGGCTACACCTTC. It yields the protein CASSSLDRDRDYGYTF.

This clone was recorded once. This chain uses TRBV4-3 with TRBJ1-1, with TRBD1 as a possible D gene (5 bases). Trimming stripped 1 base from V and 6 bases from J, with 15 bases between. Germline V lookup: CDR1 LGHNA, CDR2 YSLEER. The CDR3 is 15 amino acids. The CDR3 sequence: CASSQGDPGGSEAFF. CDR3 DNA: TGCGCCAGCAGCCAAGGGGACCCGGGAGGGTCTGAAGCTTTCTTT.

The chain recombines TRBV7-3 with TRBJ2-3, with D perhaps matching TRBD1 (8 bases). Germline-derived CDR1 and CDR2 are SGHTA and FQGTGA. V lost 5 bases and J 6 bases, leaving 15 bases between the germline ends. The CDR3 is 14 residues long. CDR3 coding DNA: TGTGCCAGCAGCGTTACAGGGGGGGACGATACGCAGTATTTT. Its translation is CASSVTGGDDTQYF.

This clone is medium-sized (0.01 to 0.1%). The CDR3 DNA sequence: TGTGCCAGCAGTTACTCGAGGATGAACACTGAAGCTTTCTTT. It encodes CASSYSRMNTEAFF. The genes are TRBV6-5 and TRBJ1-1; D call uncertain. Germline values: CDR1 MNHEY, CDR2 SVGAGI. The CDR3 consists of 14 residues. With 0 bases removed from V and 0 bases from J, the gap between germline ends came to 5 bases.

This clone was observed once. V gene TRBV7-8 combines with J gene TRBJ1-4, with D unclear. Trimming left V 0 bases short and J 4 bases short, with 12 bases between. The germline gives CDR1 SGHVS, CDR2 FQNEAQ. The CDR3 has 16 residues. As DNA, the CDR3 is TGTGCCAGCAGCTTAGCCGTCGGCGAGTTTAATGAAAAACTGTTTTTT. Translating it yields CASSLAVGEFNEKLFF.

The genes are TRBV27 and TRBJ2-7, with unresolved D. Germline loops: CDR1 MNHEY, CDR2 SMNVEV (reference sequence). CDR3 length equals 11 residues. With 6 bases removed from V and 4 bases from J, the gap between germline ends came to 7 bases. The CDR3 region is CASRSLYEQYF. CDR3 nucleotide sequence: TGTGCCAGCAGGTCCCTTTACGAGCAGTACTTC.

This clone was found once. V and J are TRBV30 and TRBJ2-2; D is uncertain. Germline CDR1 GTSNPN, CDR2 SVGIG (reference sequence). The CDR3 runs 13 residues. The ends were cut back, 0 bases at V and 6 bases at J, with 8 bases in the middle. The CDR3 region is CAWSVSKAGELFF. The CDR3 coding sequence is TGTGCCTGGAGTGTCTCTAAGGCCGGGGAGCTGTTTTTT. Using reference TRBV30 and TRBJ2-2 for the parts outside the CDR3, the full variable domain is SQTIHQWPATLVQPVGSPLSLECTVEGTSNPNLYWYRQAAGRGLQLLFYSVGIGQISSEVPQNLSASRPQDRQFILSSKKLLLSDSGFYLCAWSVSKAGELFFGEGSRLTVL.